Following are 29 T cell receptor beta chains from one sample sequenced in a study of T cell responses to AZD1222 COVID-19 vaccine. The table came from immunoSEQ multiplex PCR; TCRdb's copy has only in-frame clones and leaves some out. The sample records over 150,000 clones, around nine tenths being singletons. The sample consisted of peripheral blood, taken on day 0 of AZD1222 vaccination. These receptor sequences come from an adult in good health.

A word on this clone: Within the sample, other DNA sequences also encode this same CDR3. This chain uses TRBV2 with TRBJ1-5; D is unresolved. The V end lost 4 bases, the J end lost 4 bases, and 5 bases lay between the germline ends. CDR3 length: 12 amino acids. The V gene's germline CDR1 is SNHLY and CDR2 FYNNEI. The CDR3 spells CASSGNNQPQHF. The CDR3 region has the DNA TGTGCCAGCAGTGGCAATAATCAGCCCCAGCATTTT.

This clone was observed a single time. The V and J genes are TRBV28 and TRBJ2-2; 7 bases are a match to TRBD1. V lost 5 bases, J lost 2 bases, and 8 bases stayed unmatched. The CDR3 runs 16 residues. Per germline, CDR1 MDHEN and CDR2 SYDVKM. The DNA of the CDR3 is TGTGCCAGCAGTCAATTGACAGGGTTAAACACCGGGGAGCTGTTTTTT. Residues: CASSQLTGLNTGELFF.

This chain connects TRBV27 to TRBJ2-7; D remains ambiguous. The CDR3 loop spans 13 amino acids. Trimming took 0 bases from V and 1 from J, leaving 4 bases between them. The germline V gene encodes CDR1 MNHEY and CDR2 SMNVEV (reference sequence). CDR3 nucleotide sequence: TGTGCCAGCAGTTTATCTCGTTCCTACGAGCAGTACTTC. It is translated as CASSLSRSYEQYF.

This chain connects TRBV7-2 to TRBJ1-2; D not resolved. Germline V lookup: CDR1 SGHTA, CDR2 FQGNSA. The V end lost 1 base, the J end lost 8 bases, and 14 bases lay between the germline ends. The CDR3 has 14 residues. CDR3: CASSLGPTQNGYTF. The CDR3 DNA is TGTGCCAGCAGCTTAGGACCTACCCAGAACGGCTACACCTTC.

The chain couples TRBV18 to TRBJ2-1; a weak D match, TRBD1 (6 bases). Trimming removed 0 bases at V and 0 bases at J, with 9 bases between. The CDR3 is 16 residues long. Germline CDR1 KGHSH, CDR2 LQKENI. The CDR3, as DNA: TGTGCCAGCTCACCACCAGGACAGAGCTCCTACAATGAGCAGTTCTTC. Its protein product is CASSPPGQSSYNEQFF.

The V call is TRBV7-3, the J call TRBJ2-1; 13 bases line up with TRBD2. The CDR3 totals 19 residues. The trim removed 4 bases at V and 3 bases at J, leaving 12 bases unmatched. The germline V gene has CDR1 SGHTA and CDR2 FQGTGA. In DNA form, the CDR3 reads TGTGCCAGCAGCTCTACGCCCAGACTAGCGGGAGGTCTCTACAATGAGCAGTTCTTC. It encodes CASSSTPRLAGGLYNEQFF.

Only one count was recorded for this clone. The V gene is TRBV18, the J gene TRBJ1-4; no firm D call. CDR1 and CDR2 (germline): KGHSH, LQKENI. V was trimmed by 2 bases and J by 7 bases, leaving 2 bases between them. CDR3 length equals 11 residues. The CDR3: CASSPGEKLFF. CDR3 DNA: TGTGCCAGCTCACCAGGTGAAAAACTGTTTTTT. The complete variable domain, with remaining parts taken from reference TRBV18 and TRBJ1-4, reads NAGVMQNPRHLVRRRGQEARLRCSPMKGHSHVYWYRQLPEEGLKFMVYLQKENIIDESGMPKERFSAEFPKEGPSILRIQQVVRGDSAAYFCASSPGEKLFFGSGTQLSVL.

This chain uses TRBV27 with TRBJ2-5; D is unclear. Trimming shortened V by 0 bases and J by 4 bases, and 9 bases separated the two germline ends. CDR3 length equals 14 residues. Per the germline V gene, CDR1 is MNHEY and CDR2 is SMNVEV (reference sequence). The CDR3 nucleotides are TGTGCCAGCAGTTTATCGTTGGGCGGAGAGACCCAGTACTTC. Residues: CASSLSLGGETQYF.

CDR3 residues: CASSPTGGLGEQYF. In DNA, the CDR3 is TGTGCCAGCAGTCCTACAGGGGGCTTGGGCGAGCAGTACTTC. The chain joins TRBV27 to TRBJ2-7, with 9 bases matching TRBD1. V trimming: 5 bases; J trimming: 6 bases; junction bases outside the gene matches: 8. The CDR3 has 14 residues. Germline V gene data show CDR1 as MNHEY and CDR2 as SMNVEV (reference sequence).

This clone was found a few times. The chain employs TRBV5-4 and TRBJ2-1, with a weak D call TRBD1 (6 bases). The V gene's germline CDR1 is SGHNT and CDR2 YYREEE (reference sequence). CDR3 length: 13 residues. V was clipped by 3 bases and J by 8 bases, with 12 bases between them. CDR3 sequence (DNA): TGTGCCAGCAGCTCGGACAGTGACGATGAGCAGTTCTTC. Protein: CASSSDSDDEQFF.

Concerning this clone: Other nucleotide sequences in the sample specify the same CDR3. DNA of the CDR3: TGCAGCGTTGAGGAGGGGTCCTACGAGCAGTACTTC. It encodes CSVEEGSYEQYF. V gene TRBV29-1 combines with J gene TRBJ2-7, with D perhaps TRBD2 (6 bases). This CDR3 is 12 amino acids long. Germline V gene lookup returns CDR1 SQVTM and CDR2 ANQGSEA. The V end lost 3 bases, the J end lost 1 base, and 7 bases lay between the germline ends.

The genes are TRBV7-3 and TRBJ2-1, with 9 positions matching TRBD1. The CDR3 consists of 15 residues. V shed 4 bases and J 3 bases; nucleotides not matched to a gene: 4. Germline CDR1 reads SGHTA; CDR2 reads FQGTGA. In DNA form, the CDR3 reads TGTGCCAGCAGCTGGACAGGGGCTAACTACAATGAGCAGTTCTTC. Protein sequence: CASSWTGANYNEQFF.

Here the CDR3 DNA reads TGCGCCAGCAGCGGCACTGACGGGTCGGTAGCTTTCTTT. It codes for CASSGTDGSVAFF. This chain uses TRBV5-1 with TRBJ1-1, with D uncertain. Per the germline V gene, CDR1 is SGHRS and CDR2 is YFSETQ. This CDR3 spans 13 amino acids. V was trimmed by 4 bases and J by 10 bases, leaving 17 bases between them.

This rearrangement joins TRBV28 to TRBJ1-2; TRBD1 matches at 9 bases. The CDR3 is made up of 13 amino acids. CDR1 and CDR2 (germline): MDHEN, SYDVKM. V gave up 4 bases and J gave up 7 bases; unmatched junction bases: 4. CDR3 sequence (DNA): TGTGCCAGCAGTTACCCGGGACAGGGTGGCTACACCTTC. Protein product: CASSYPGQGGYTF.

The genes are TRBV7-2 and TRBJ2-7, with 11 positions matching TRBD2. Looked up from germline, CDR1 is SGHTA and CDR2 is FQGNSA. V trimming: 4 bases; J trimming: 7 bases; junction bases outside the gene matches: 9. The CDR3 has 15 amino acids. CDR3 sequence (DNA): TGTGCCAGCAGCTCAAGACTAGCGGGGTCCTTTGAGCAGTACTTC. This gives the protein CASSSRLAGSFEQYF. The variable domain in full, with the rest retrieved from reference TRBV7-2 and TRBJ2-7, is GAGVSQSPSNKVTEKGKDVELRCDPISGHTALYWYRQSLGQGLEFLIYFQGNSAPDKSGLPSDRFSAERTGGSVSTLTIQRTQQEDSAVYLCASSSRLAGSFEQYFGPGTRLTVT.

V and J are TRBV28 and TRBJ2-7; D possibly corresponds to TRBD2 (5 bases). This CDR3 spans 13 amino acids. The germline V and J ends were trimmed by 7 bases and 2 bases, with 12 bases remaining between them. Germline CDR1 reads MDHEN; CDR2 reads SYDVKM. The CDR3 is CASKAGRAYEQYF. The CDR3 bases are TGTGCCAGCAAGGCGGGCCGGGCCTACGAGCAGTACTTC.

The chain couples TRBV27 to TRBJ1-5; D may be TRBD1 (5 bases). Per the germline V gene, CDR1 is MNHEY and CDR2 is SMNVEV (reference sequence). V lost 2 bases, J lost 7 bases, and 12 bases lay in between. This CDR3 spans 14 amino acids. CDR3 coding DNA: TGTGCCAGCAGTTTAAGGCCGGGGGTCCAGCCCCAGCATTTT. It encodes CASSLRPGVQPQHF.

The V call is TRBV3-1 (or the pseudogene TRBV3-2), the J call TRBJ2-2; tentatively, D is TRBD1 (6 bases). CDR1 and CDR2 from the germline V gene are LGHDT and YNNKEL (reference sequence). V gave up 5 bases and J gave up 3 bases, with 10 bases separating them. The CDR3 totals 14 residues. The CDR3 spells CASSSPGDTGELFF. CDR3 nucleotide sequence: TGTGCCAGCAGCTCGCCAGGGGACACCGGGGAGCTGTTTTTT.

V and J are TRBV28 and TRBJ1-5, with 7 bases lining up with TRBD1. This CDR3 comprises 13 residues. V lost 4 bases, J lost 5 bases, and 2 bases stayed unmatched. Germline V gene lookup returns CDR1 MDHEN and CDR2 SYDVKM. In DNA form, the CDR3 reads TGTGCCAGCAGTTATACAGGGGATCAGCCCCAGCATTTT. Its translation is CASSYTGDQPQHF.

V gene TRBV27 combines with J gene TRBJ2-7; 7 positions match TRBD2. The CDR3 has 17 residues. Per the germline V gene, CDR1 is MNHEY and CDR2 is SMNVEV (reference sequence). Losses at the gene ends were 6 bases for V and 3 bases for J; bases not matched to a gene: 17. The CDR3 region has the DNA TGTGCCAGCAGCTGGGGCCCTCTGGCGGGGGACCTCTACGAGCAGTACTTC. As protein: CASSWGPLAGDLYEQYF.

The chain's CDR3 is CASSSQFTYDSFNTEAFF. In DNA form, the CDR3 reads TGTGCCAGCAGCTCACAATTCACTTATGACAGCTTTAACACTGAAGCTTTCTTT. The rearrangement joins TRBV11-2 to TRBJ1-1; perhaps TRBD1 as D (5 bases). V was cut by 4 bases and J by 2 bases, with 23 bases left in between. CDR3 size: 18 residues. CDR1 and CDR2 (germline): SGHAT, FQNNGV.

The chain carries TRBV30 and TRBJ2-7; 7 bases are shared with TRBD1. The V gene end was trimmed by 5 bases and the J gene end by 3 bases; junction bases not matched to a gene: 7. CDR1 is GTSNPN and CDR2 is SVGIG in the germline V gene (reference sequence). The CDR3 runs to 13 residues. CDR3 bases: TGTGCCTGGCGTAAACAGGGGAACTACGAGCAGTACTTC. Its translation: CAWRKQGNYEQYF.

CDR3 sequence reads: CASSHGTGRTDTQYF. The CDR3 DNA is TGTGCCAGCAGTCACGGGACAGGGAGGACAGATACGCAGTATTTT. J is TRBJ2-3 and V is TRBV6-5; 9 nucleotides line up with TRBD1. V was pared by 5 bases and J by 3 bases, with 6 bases of the junction left unmatched. Germline V gives CDR1 MNHEY, CDR2 SVGAGI. The CDR3 contains 15 residues.

V gene TRBV14 combines with J gene TRBJ1-1; TRBD1 aligns across 8 bases. The V gene end was trimmed by 5 bases and the J gene end by 6 bases; junction bases not matched to a gene: 5. This CDR3 has 13 residues. Germline values: CDR1 SGHDN, CDR2 FVKESK. The DNA of the CDR3 is TGTGCCAGCAGCTATAGGACAGGGTCTGAAGCTTTCTTT. Translated: CASSYRTGSEAFF.

The chain couples TRBV6-1 to TRBJ2-1; D may be TRBD2 (6 bases). The CDR3 contains 17 residues. Germline-derived CDR1 and CDR2 are MNHNS and SASEGT. V dropped 4 bases and J dropped 0 bases, with 16 bases sitting between them. The CDR3 region is CASSVGSGPASYNEQFF. The DNA of the CDR3 is TGTGCCAGCAGTGTCGGGAGTGGCCCCGCCTCCTACAATGAGCAGTTCTTC.

This chain joins TRBV15 and TRBJ2-7; D is undetermined. V lost 0 bases to trimming and J lost 3 bases, with 9 bases between them. The germline V gene has CDR1 LNHNV and CDR2 YYDKDF (reference sequence). The CDR3 consists of 14 residues. CDR3 sequence: CATSRDLENYEQYF. CDR3 nucleotides: TGTGCCACCAGCAGAGATTTGGAGAACTACGAGCAGTACTTC.

This clone turned up a few times. The CDR3 region is CASSTSGTGSYEQYF. CDR3 in DNA: TGTGCCAGTAGTACTTCCGGGACAGGGTCTTACGAGCAGTACTTC. The V and J genes are TRBV19 and TRBJ2-7; TRBD1 matches 9 bases. The CDR3 has 15 amino acids. Per the germline V gene, CDR1 is LNHDA and CDR2 is SQIVND (reference sequence). V lost 4 bases to trimming and J lost 4 bases; unmatched junction nucleotides: 8.

The chain has TRBV11-2 and TRBJ2-4; D possibly corresponds to TRBD2 (5 bases). Germline V gene data show CDR1 as SGHAT and CDR2 as FQNNGV. The CDR3 covers 14 residues. Trimming pared 5 bases from V and 6 bases from J, leaving 14 bases between. CDR3 sequence: CASSEEGWGNIQYF. DNA of the CDR3: TGTGCCAGCAGCGAAGAGGGCTGGGGAAACATTCAGTACTTC.

This rearrangement joins TRBV5-1 to TRBJ1-4; D is unresolved. CDR3 length equals 16 residues. V was pared by 0 bases and J by 7 bases, with 16 bases between. The germline gives CDR1 SGHRS, CDR2 YFSETQ. CDR3 DNA: TGCGCCAGCAGCTTGGCCACCAAGGGAGGCGGTGAAAAACTGTTTTTT. The encoded protein is CASSLATKGGGEKLFF. Full variable domain (outside the CDR3, taken from reference TRBV5-1 and TRBJ1-4): KAGVTQTPRYLIKTRGQQVTLSCSPISGHRSVSWYQQTPGQGLQFLFEYFSETQRNKGNFPGRFSGRQFSNSRSEMNVSTLELGDSALYLCASSLATKGGGEKLFFGSGTQLSVL.